One TCR beta chain is described in this entry. Its matching antigen is unknown. The sample originates from a study of T cell responses to AZD1222 COVID-19 vaccine. Looking at the study overall: Second doses were pooled across both intervals (about 4 or about 12 weeks). Whole-study results and caveats: Seropositive AZD1222 recipients at baseline numbered only five to seven.

Clones were read by immunoSEQ multiplex PCR, and TCRdb kept only the in-frame ones, dropping some. Among some 100,000 clones, around 87% were seen once, and the ten largest hold less than 3.5%. The ends were cut back, 5 bases at V and 7 bases at J, with 15 bases in the middle. In germline, CDR1 is SGHRS, CDR2 YFSETQ. This CDR3 region has 13 residues. This TCR was sampled from an adult in good health. The source material was peripheral blood, sampled on day 0 of AZD1222 vaccination. The chain is built from TRBV5-1 and TRBJ1-1; D perhaps matches TRBD1 (5 bases). The DNA for the CDR3 is TGCGCCAGCAGAAACTCAGGGTCCTTTGAAGCTTTCTTT. Its translation is CASRNSGSFEAFF.